Sequencing of this TCR beta chain was carried out in a study of blood T cell repertoires in COVID-19. The CDR3 loop spans 15 amino acids. CDR1 MNHEY and CDR2 SMNVEV come from the germline V gene (reference sequence). Trimming left V 7 bases short and J 4 bases short, with 19 bases between. TCRdb's table, derived via immunoSEQ multiplex PCR, lists solely in-frame clones and lacks some. The sample shows 250,000 to 300,000 clones, around four fifths of them seen only once. Clinical history as reported by participants underpinned cohort assignment. The V gene is TRBV27, the J gene TRBJ1-1; TRBD1 might be the D (5 bases). The sample taken for sequencing was PBMCs or T cells enriched from blood (not recorded which). The clonotype was recovered from a man younger than 40 with acute COVID-19. CDR3: CASIVSRQGITEAFF. The CDR3 DNA reads as TGTGCCAGCATCGTCTCTCGGCAGGGAATCACTGAAGCTTTCTTT.